This T cell receptor beta chain is from a study of vaccination and CD4 T cells after COVID-19. This clonotype was seen a handful of times. Its antigen is still unknown. Treatment meaning: roughly 11-day PBMC culture with coronavirus spike peptide pools or control peptides (ViraFEST assay). PBMCs were cultured at two million per well with roughly 9 IU/ml IL-2 and about 10 ug/ml peptide pools. The Oncomine TCR Beta short-read assay was applied to DNA of cultured CD4+ T cells. Via MiXCR, TCRdb re-called the PCR reads, giving one row per CDR3 protein. The sample lists around 20,000 distinct CDR3 sequences, approximately 50% occurring once. Study-wide findings and caveats: The great majority, 304 of 307 vaccine-specific clones, proved spike mono-reactive in convalescent patients. Post-vaccination, and not before, a median 86.3% of reactive clones appeared in convalescent patients.

V was pared by 3 bases and J by 2 bases, with 11 bases between. The CDR3 contains 15 residues. Looked up from germline, CDR1 is MNHNS and CDR2 is SASEGT. The receptor's source is a human donor who had recovered from COVID-19. The sample consisted of CD4+ T cells from blood, cultured in vitro. The chain combines TRBV6-1 with TRBJ2-1; D unresolved. The CDR3 bases are TGTGCCAGCAGTGACCTATTGGCAGCCTACAATGAGCAGTTCTTC. This encodes CASSDLLAAYNEQFF.